This TCR beta chain was captured by sequencing in a study of siplizumab effects on memory and regulatory T cells. General study findings and limits: There were only a minor fraction of alloreactive clones that mapped to unstimulated subsets. Controls showed an average of approximately 27% Treg-derived mappable alloreactive CD4+ clones, while siplizumab showed approximately 69%.

The protocol was immunoSEQ multiplex PCR, while the TCRdb copy is restricted to in-frame clones and leaves out a portion. The table has roughly 40,000 clones, roughly 90% seen once. This CDR3 has 14 residues. V was trimmed by 3 bases and J by 5 bases, leaving 11 bases between them. Germline values: CDR1 LNHDA, CDR2 SQIVND (reference sequence). Notes on this clone: Its antigen is not known.

This TCR was recovered from a human donor in good health. V and J are TRBV19 and TRBJ2-1, with D perhaps TRBD2 (5 bases). Sequencing was done on a sample of naive CD4+ T cells sorted from blood. The CDR3 is CASSIFRADNEQFF. The CDR3 coding sequence is TGTGCCAGTAGTATTTTTCGAGCGGACAATGAGCAGTTCTTC.